This entry lists 9 T cell receptor beta chains sequenced from one sample in a study of blood T cell repertoires in COVID-19. Measured with immunoSEQ multiplex PCR; TCRdb has only the in-frame clones, and not every one. The sample contains more than 200,000 clones, around 88% of which appear only once. The sequenced sample was peripheral blood. These receptors were obtained from a man at least 80 years old with acute or convalescent COVID-19.

This chain links TRBV25-1 with TRBJ2-7; TRBD1 aligns across 9 bases. The germline V gene has CDR1 MGHDK and CDR2 SYGVNS. This CDR3 is 14 amino acids long. V was pared by 3 bases and J by 3 bases, with 3 bases of the junction left unmatched. CDR3 sequence reads: CASSEGTGSYEQYF. The CDR3 DNA reads as TGTGCCAGCAGTGAGGGGACAGGGAGCTACGAGCAGTACTTC.

The rearrangement joins TRBV12-3 or TRBV12-4 to TRBJ1-5; D perhaps matches TRBD1 (5 bases). V was shortened by 5 bases and J by 6 bases, with 11 bases between the two germline ends. There are 13 residues in the CDR3. CDR3 sequence reads: CASSRQSIQPQHF. The CDR3 DNA reads as TGTGCCAGCAGTCGACAGTCTATTCAGCCCCAGCATTTT.

The genes are TRBV5-1 and TRBJ2-7, with D uncertain. This CDR3 is 14 amino acids long. Germline V lookup: CDR1 SGHRS, CDR2 YFSETQ. With 0 bases removed from V and 2 bases from J, the gap between germline ends came to 9 bases. CDR3 DNA: TGCGCCAGCAGCTTGGTTGTACAGCCCTACGAGCAGTACTTC. Residues: CASSLVVQPYEQYF.

This clone has only one observation. The chain employs TRBV5-1 and TRBJ1-4; 8 positions match TRBD1. The CDR3 spans 15 residues. V gave up 4 bases and J gave up 6 bases; unmatched junction bases: 8. Germline loops: CDR1 SGHRS, CDR2 YFSETQ. CDR3 nucleotides: TGCGCCAGCAGCCCAGAGACAGGGGCCTATGAAAAACTGTTTTTT. As protein: CASSPETGAYEKLFF.

This clone was recorded only once. The chain employs TRBV6-6 and TRBJ1-3; D possibly corresponds to TRBD1 (5 bases). Trimming took 2 bases from V and 4 from J, leaving 12 bases between them. This CDR3 has 15 amino acids. Germline CDR1 and CDR2: MNHNY and SVGAGI (reference sequence). CDR3 loop: CASSYLKGSGNTIYF. CDR3 sequence (DNA): TGTGCCAGCAGTTACCTCAAGGGGTCGGGAAACACCATATATTTT.

The V gene is TRBV28, the J gene TRBJ2-7; 9 positions match TRBD1. The CDR3 extends over 15 amino acids. Germline V gene lookup returns CDR1 MDHEN and CDR2 SYDVKM. V dropped 4 bases and J dropped 4; count of bases not matched to a gene: 8. The CDR3 protein is CASSSSGTGRYEQYF. CDR3 bases: TGTGCCAGCAGTTCATCCGGGACAGGGAGATACGAGCAGTACTTC. The full variable domain, completed using reference TRBV28 and TRBJ2-7, is DVKVTQSSRYLVKRTGEKVFLECVQDMDHENMFWYRQDPGLGLRLIYFSYDVKMKEKGDIPEGYSVSREKKERFSLILESASTNQTSMYLCASSSSGTGRYEQYFGPGTRLTVT.

Only a few counts were recorded for this clone. The chain uses TRBV7-3 and TRBJ2-2, with D perhaps matching TRBD1 (5 bases). Germline CDR1 reads SGHTA; CDR2 reads FQGTGA. The CDR3 runs 15 residues. Trimming shortened V by 5 bases and J by 0 bases, and 10 bases separated the two germline ends. The CDR3: CASSKPGTNTGELFF. The CDR3 DNA sequence: TGTGCCAGCAGCAAACCAGGGACGAACACCGGGGAGCTGTTTTTT.

V usage is TRBV7-2 and J usage is TRBJ1-2, with 8 positions matching TRBD1. CDR3 length equals 13 residues. Germline CDR1 reads SGHTA; CDR2 reads FQGNSA. V shed 3 bases and J 9 bases; nucleotides not matched to a gene: 6. The CDR3 sequence: CASSFRDRTSYTF. The CDR3 coding sequence is TGTGCCAGCAGCTTCCGGGACAGGACCAGCTACACCTTC.

The chain carries TRBV29-1 and TRBJ2-7, with 12 positions matching TRBD2. The CDR3 sequence is 16 residues long. V dropped 6 bases and J dropped 9; count of bases not matched to a gene: 18. Germline V CDR1 and CDR2: SQVTM, ANQGSEA. The DNA for the CDR3 is TGCAGCGTGACAGGGTTACTAGCGGGAGGACGAAGCGGGCAGTACTTC. It encodes CSVTGLLAGGRSGQYF.